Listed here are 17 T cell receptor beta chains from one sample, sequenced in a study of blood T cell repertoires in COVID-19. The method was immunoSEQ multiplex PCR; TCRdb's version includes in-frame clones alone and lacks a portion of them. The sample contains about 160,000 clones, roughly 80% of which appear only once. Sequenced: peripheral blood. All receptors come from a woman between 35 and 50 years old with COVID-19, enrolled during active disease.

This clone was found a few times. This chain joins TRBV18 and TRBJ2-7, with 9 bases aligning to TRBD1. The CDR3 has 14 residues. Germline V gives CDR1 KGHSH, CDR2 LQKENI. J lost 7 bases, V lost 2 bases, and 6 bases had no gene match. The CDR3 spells CASSPENRGREQYF. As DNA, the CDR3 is TGTGCCAGCTCACCAGAGAACAGGGGGCGTGAGCAGTACTTC.

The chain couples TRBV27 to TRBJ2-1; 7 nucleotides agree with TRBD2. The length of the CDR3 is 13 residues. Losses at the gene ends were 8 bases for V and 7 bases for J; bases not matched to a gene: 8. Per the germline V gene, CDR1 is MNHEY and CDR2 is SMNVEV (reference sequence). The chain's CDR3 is CASGDYGLNEQFF. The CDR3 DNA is TGTGCCAGCGGGGACTATGGGTTAAATGAGCAGTTCTTC.

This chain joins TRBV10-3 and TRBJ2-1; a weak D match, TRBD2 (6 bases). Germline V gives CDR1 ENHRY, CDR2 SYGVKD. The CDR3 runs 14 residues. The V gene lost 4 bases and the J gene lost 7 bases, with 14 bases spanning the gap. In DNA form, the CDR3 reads TGTGCCATCAGTGGGCGGGACTTTTATAATGAGCAGTTCTTC. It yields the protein CAISGRDFYNEQFF.

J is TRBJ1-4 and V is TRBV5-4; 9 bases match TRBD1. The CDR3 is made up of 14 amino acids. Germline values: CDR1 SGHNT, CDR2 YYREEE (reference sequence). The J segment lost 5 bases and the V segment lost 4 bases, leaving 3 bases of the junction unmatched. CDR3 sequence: CASSRTGENEKLFF. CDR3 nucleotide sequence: TGTGCCAGCAGCAGGACAGGGGAAAATGAAAAACTGTTTTTT.

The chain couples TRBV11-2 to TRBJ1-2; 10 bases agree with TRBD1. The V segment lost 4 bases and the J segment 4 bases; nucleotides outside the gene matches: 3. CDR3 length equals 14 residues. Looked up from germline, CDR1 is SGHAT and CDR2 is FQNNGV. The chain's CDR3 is CASSSGTGVYGYTF. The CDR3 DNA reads TGTGCCAGCAGCTCCGGGACAGGGGTCTATGGCTACACCTTC.

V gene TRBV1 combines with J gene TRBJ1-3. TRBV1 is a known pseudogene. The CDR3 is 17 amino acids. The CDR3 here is CTSSQDRREAAGNTIYF. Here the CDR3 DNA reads TGCACCAGCAGCCAAGATCGCCGGGAGGCTGCTGGAAACACCATATATTTT.

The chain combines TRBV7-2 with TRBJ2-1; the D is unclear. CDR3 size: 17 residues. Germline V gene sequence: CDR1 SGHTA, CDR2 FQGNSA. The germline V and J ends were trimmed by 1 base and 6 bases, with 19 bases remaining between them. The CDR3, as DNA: TGTGCCAGCAGCTTAGTGCCGGGTCCCACTTTGACCAATGAGCAGTTCTTC. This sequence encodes CASSLVPGPTLTNEQFF.

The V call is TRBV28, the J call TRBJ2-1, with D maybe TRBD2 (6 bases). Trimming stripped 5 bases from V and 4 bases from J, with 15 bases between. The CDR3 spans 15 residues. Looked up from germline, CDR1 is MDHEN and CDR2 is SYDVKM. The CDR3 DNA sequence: TGTGCCAGCAGTGCTCGCCCGGGAGCGTACAATGAGCAGTTCTTC. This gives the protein CASSARPGAYNEQFF.

DNA for the CDR3: TGCGCCAGCAGTGAGTCCGTAGGACTAGCGGGGAGCTCCTACAATGAGCAGTTCTTC. The encoded protein is CASSESVGLAGSSYNEQFF. The J gene is TRBJ2-1, the V gene TRBV10-1; 12 positions agree with TRBD2. This CDR3 contains 19 residues. Germline V lookup: CDR1 WNHNN, CDR2 SYGVQD (reference sequence). Germline trimming cut 0 bases from V and 0 bases from J; bases unmatched to any gene: 6.

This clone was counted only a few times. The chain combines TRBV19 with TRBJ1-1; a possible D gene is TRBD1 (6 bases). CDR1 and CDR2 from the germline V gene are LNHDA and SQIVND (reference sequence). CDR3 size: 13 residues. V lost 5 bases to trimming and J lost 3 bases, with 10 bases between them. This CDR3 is CASSPDSDTEAFF. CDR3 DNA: TGTGCCAGTAGTCCGGACAGTGACACTGAAGCTTTCTTT.

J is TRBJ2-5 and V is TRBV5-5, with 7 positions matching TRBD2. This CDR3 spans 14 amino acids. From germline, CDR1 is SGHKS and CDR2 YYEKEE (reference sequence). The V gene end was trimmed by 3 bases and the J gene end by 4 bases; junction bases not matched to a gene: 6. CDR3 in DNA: TGTGCCAGCAGCTGGGTCGGGGGGACAGAGACCCAGTACTTC. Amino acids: CASSWVGGTETQYF.

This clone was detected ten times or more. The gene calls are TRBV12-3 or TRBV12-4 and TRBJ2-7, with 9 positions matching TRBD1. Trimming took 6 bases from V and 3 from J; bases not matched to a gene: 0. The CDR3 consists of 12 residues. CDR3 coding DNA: TGTGCCAGCAGGACAGGGGGCTACGAGCAGTACTTC. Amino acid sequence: CASRTGGYEQYF.

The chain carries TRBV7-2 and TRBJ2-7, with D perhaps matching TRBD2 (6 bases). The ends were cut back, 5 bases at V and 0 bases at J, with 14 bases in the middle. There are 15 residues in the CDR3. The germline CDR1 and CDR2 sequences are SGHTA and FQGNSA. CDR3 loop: CASSTRGGSSYEQYF. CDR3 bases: TGTGCCAGCAGCACTCGTGGGGGGAGCTCCTACGAGCAGTACTTC.

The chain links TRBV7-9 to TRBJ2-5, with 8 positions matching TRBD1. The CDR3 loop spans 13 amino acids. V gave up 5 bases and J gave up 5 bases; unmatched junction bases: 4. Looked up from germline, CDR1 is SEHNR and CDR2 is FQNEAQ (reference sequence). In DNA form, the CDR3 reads TGTGCCAGCAGCCAAACAGGGGGGGAGACCCAGTACTTC. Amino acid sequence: CASSQTGGETQYF.

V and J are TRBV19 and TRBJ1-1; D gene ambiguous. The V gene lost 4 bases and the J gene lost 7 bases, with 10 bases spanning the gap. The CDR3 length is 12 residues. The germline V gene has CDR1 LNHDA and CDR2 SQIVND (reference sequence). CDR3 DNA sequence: TGTGCCAGTAGTACCCTAGGAGGTGAAGCTTTCTTT. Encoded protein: CASSTLGGEAFF.

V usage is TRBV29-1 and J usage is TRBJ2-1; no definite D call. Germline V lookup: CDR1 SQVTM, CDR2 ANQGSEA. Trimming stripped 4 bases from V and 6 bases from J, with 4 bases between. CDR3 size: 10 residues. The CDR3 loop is CSVGPNEQFF. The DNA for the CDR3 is TGCAGCGTTGGGCCCAATGAGCAGTTCTTC.

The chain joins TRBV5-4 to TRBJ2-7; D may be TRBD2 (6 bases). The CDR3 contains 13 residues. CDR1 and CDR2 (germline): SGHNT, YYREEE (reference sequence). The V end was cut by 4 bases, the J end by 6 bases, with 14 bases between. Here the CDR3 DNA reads TGTGCCAGCAGCGGCGGGGCCCTAAGCGAGCAGTACTTC. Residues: CASSGGALSEQYF. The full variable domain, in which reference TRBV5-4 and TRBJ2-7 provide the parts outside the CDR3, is ETGVTQSPTHLIKTRGQQVTLRCSSQSGHNTVSWYQQALGQGPQFIFQYYREEENGRGNFPPRFSGLQFPNYSSELNVNALELDDSALYLCASSGGALSEQYFGPGTRLTVT.